This T cell receptor beta chain was recovered during a study of blood T cell repertoires in COVID-19. The wider study: From T cells, B-cell-depleted T cells, or PBMCs came the material, which was cDNA or gDNA.

Trimming took 4 bases from V and 4 from J; bases not matched to a gene: 10. Germline CDR1 SGHRS, CDR2 YFSETQ. The CDR3 consists of 15 residues. Researchers sorted participants into cohorts using their self-reported clinical history. Exposed volunteers were people who met a COVID-19 case within 2 weeks before study entry. This table comes from immunoSEQ multiplex PCR, and its TCRdb copy is limited to in-frame clones, with some not included. The sample has about 270,000 clones, around 90% seen once. The chain uses TRBV5-1 and TRBJ2-7, with 8 bases fitting TRBD1. The receptor comes from a man aged 35 to 55 who had been exposed to COVID-19. Input material: PBMCs or T cells enriched from blood (not recorded which). The CDR3 is CASSIREGTGYEQYF. The CDR3 DNA reads TGCGCCAGCAGCATTCGTGAGGGGACAGGATACGAGCAGTACTTC.